A single sample gave rise to the 9 T cell receptor beta chains below, sequenced in a study of blood T cell repertoires in COVID-19 (dated by TCRdb to the early 2020s). The protocol used for the library was the immunoSEQ multiplex PCR assay. TCRdb re-hosts the immuneACCESS table, in-frame sequences only. Its copies lack some clones; in the studies checked, an unresolved V gene accounts for under half of them, and the cause for the rest is not known. The sample has roughly 70,000 clones on record, roughly nine tenths of them singletons. The ten largest clones capture around 20% of the sample. Sample: peripheral blood. The receptor source for this set is a woman of 80 years or more with acute or convalescent COVID-19.

V usage is TRBV2 and J usage is TRBJ2-1; TRBD2 aligns across 10 bases. J was trimmed by 5 bases and V by 5 bases; bases with no gene match: 6. This CDR3 is 15 amino acids long. Germline V CDR1 and CDR2: SNHLY, FYNNEI. The DNA of the CDR3 is TGTGCCAGCAGTAAGGGGACTAGCGAGCACAATGAGCAGTTCTTC. Translation: CASSKGTSEHNEQFF.

The chain employs TRBV27 and TRBJ2-3; no reliable D call. The germline V and J ends were trimmed by 6 bases and 2 bases, with 9 bases remaining between them. The CDR3 extends over 13 amino acids. Germline CDR1 reads MNHEY; CDR2 reads SMNVEV (reference sequence). The CDR3 nucleotides read TGTGCCAGCAGCCGTCCACTCACAGATACGCAGTATTTT. Amino acids: CASSRPLTDTQYF.

The V and J genes are TRBV4-3 and TRBJ2-7, with D maybe TRBD2 (5 bases). Trimming pared 6 bases from V and 6 bases from J, leaving 15 bases between. Germline V lookup: CDR1 LGHNA, CDR2 YSLEER. The CDR3 consists of 13 residues. CDR3 in amino acids: CASRETRICEQYF. For the CDR3, the DNA is TGCGCCAGCAGAGAAACTAGAATCTGCGAGCAGTACTTC.

CDR3 in DNA: TGTGCCAGCAGAAGAGCTCAGGGAAGGGGCACAGATACGCAGTATTTT. It codes for CASRRAQGRGTDTQYF. This chain connects TRBV2 to TRBJ2-3; TRBD1 is a possible D gene (5 bases). The CDR3 covers 16 residues. Germline CDR1 and CDR2: SNHLY and FYNNEI. Trimming left V 6 bases short and J 1 base short, with 17 bases between.

This chain connects TRBV5-4 to TRBJ2-2; D ambiguous. The ends were cut back, 0 bases at V and 7 bases at J, with 4 bases in the middle. From germline, CDR1 is SGHNT and CDR2 YYREEE (reference sequence). The CDR3 is 12 amino acids. CDR3 sequence reads: CASSLGSGELFF. The CDR3 DNA follows: TGTGCCAGCAGCTTGGGTAGCGGGGAGCTGTTTTTT.

V and J are TRBV5-1 and TRBJ1-1; D unresolved. Germline V CDR1 and CDR2: SGHRS, YFSETQ. Trimming took off 3 bases at V and 1 base at J, with 10 bases between the two ends. The CDR3 is 14 residues long. CDR3 coding DNA: TGCGCCAGCAGCTCACAGCCGCCGAACACTGAAGCTTTCTTT. Its protein product is CASSSQPPNTEAFF.

This chain uses TRBV5-4 with TRBJ2-2, with D possibly TRBD2 on 6 matching bases. Germline CDR1 SGHNT, CDR2 YYREEE (reference sequence). The CDR3 spans 14 residues. Trimming removed 4 bases from V and 1 base from J, with 8 bases in between. CDR3 sequence reads: CASSLGGNTGELFF. CDR3 bases: TGTGCCAGCAGCCTCGGGGGGAACACCGGGGAGCTGTTTTTT.

The CDR3 DNA sequence: TGCGCCAGCAGCTTAGGGGGGGACTCCTACAATGAGCAGTTCTTC. The encoded protein is CASSLGGDSYNEQFF. The chain has TRBV5-1 and TRBJ2-1, with D perhaps matching TRBD2 (7 bases). Trimming cost V 2 bases and J 0 bases, with 9 bases left between them. Germline V CDR1 and CDR2: SGHRS, YFSETQ. The CDR3 runs 15 residues.

V usage is TRBV11-2 and J usage is TRBJ2-3; weak D call: TRBD2 (6 bases). Germline V gives CDR1 SGHAT, CDR2 FQNNGV. The CDR3 contains 15 residues. V was pared by 4 bases and J by 2 bases, with 13 bases between. CDR3 loop: CASSSGTSVTDTQYF. In DNA, the CDR3 is TGTGCCAGCAGCTCCGGGACTTCTGTCACAGATACGCAGTATTTT.